Each of the 28 T cell receptor beta chains below was sequenced from the same sample in a study of blood T cell repertoires in COVID-19. Sequencing used immunoSEQ multiplex PCR; TCRdb keeps in-frame clones, though not all of them. The repertoire includes roughly 86,000 clones, around 80% of them detected once, and about 8.4% sits in the top ten. The specimen sequenced was peripheral blood. The receptors stem from a man aged 50 to 59 who had recovered from COVID-19.

The rearrangement links TRBV9 to TRBJ2-3; perhaps TRBD2 as D (6 bases). V was shortened by 0 bases and J by 2 bases, with 10 bases between the two germline ends. Looked up from germline, CDR1 is SGDLS and CDR2 is YYNGEE. The CDR3 loop spans 15 amino acids. The DNA for the CDR3 is TGTGCCAGCAGCGTAGACCGCGGGACCACAGATACGCAGTATTTT. Protein product: CASSVDRGTTDTQYF.

The chain couples TRBV5-4 to TRBJ2-3; no clear D gene. From germline, CDR1 is SGHNT and CDR2 YYREEE (reference sequence). The CDR3 is made up of 12 amino acids. V lost 3 bases and J lost 7, with 9 bases in between. The CDR3 nucleotides are TGTGCCAGCAGCTCCGGGTTCAATACGCAGTATTTT. Its translation: CASSSGFNTQYF. The variable domain in full, completed from reference TRBV5-4 and TRBJ2-3, reads ETGVTQSPTHLIKTRGQQVTLRCSSQSGHNTVSWYQQALGQGPQFIFQYYREEENGRGNFPPRFSGLQFPNYSSELNVNALELDDSALYLCASSSGFNTQYFGPGTRLTVL.

The chain couples TRBV12-3 or TRBV12-4 to TRBJ2-1; no clear D gene. The CDR3 length is 11 residues. Trimming removed 3 bases at V and 11 bases at J, with 8 bases between. In DNA form, the CDR3 reads TGTGCCAGCAGTTTCGAGACAAAGCAGTTCTTC. Its protein is CASSFETKQFF.

The rearrangement joins TRBV19 to TRBJ2-7; no reliable D call. This CDR3 spans 14 amino acids. Trimming took 0 bases from V and 6 from J, leaving 12 bases between them. CDR1 is LNHDA, CDR2 SQIVND, per germline (reference sequence). The DNA for the CDR3 is TGTGCCAGTAGTATAGACCCCTCAGAGGCCGAGCAGTACTTC. Protein product: CASSIDPSEAEQYF.

V gene TRBV6-2 or TRBV6-3 combines with J gene TRBJ2-7; 10 bases are a match to TRBD1. The CDR3 runs 15 residues. V trimming: 7 bases; J trimming: 8 bases; junction bases outside the gene matches: 14. Germline V gene sequence: CDR1 MNHEY, CDR2 SVGEGT. CDR3 amino acids: CASIPLGTGAVKQYF. CDR3 bases: TGTGCCAGCATCCCACTAGGGACAGGGGCTGTGAAGCAGTACTTC.

V gene TRBV27 combines with J gene TRBJ2-2; D might be TRBD2 (6 bases). Germline V gene lookup returns CDR1 MNHEY and CDR2 SMNVEV (reference sequence). CDR3 length equals 15 residues. V lost 3 bases, J lost 3 bases, and 11 bases lay in between. The DNA of the CDR3 is TGTGCCAGCAGTTTGGGGGGTCTCGACACCGGGGAGCTGTTTTTT. As protein: CASSLGGLDTGELFF.

This chain joins TRBV29-1 and TRBJ2-7, with D possibly matching TRBD2 (6 bases). The CDR3 runs to 10 residues. V was clipped by 7 bases and J by 11 bases, with 15 bases between them. The germline gives CDR1 SQVTM, CDR2 ANQGSEA. The CDR3 region is CSAREYSEYF. DNA for the CDR3: TGCAGCGCCCGGGAGTATAGCGAGTACTTC.

This clone occurred once. This chain links TRBV15 with TRBJ2-2, with 9 positions matching TRBD2. V was clipped by 3 bases and J by 4 bases; unmatched bases: 6. This CDR3 has 16 residues. Germline V gene lookup returns CDR1 LNHNV and CDR2 YYDKDF (reference sequence). This CDR3 is CATSRGGLAFTGELFF. Here the CDR3 DNA reads TGTGCCACCAGCAGGGGAGGACTAGCGTTCACCGGGGAGCTGTTTTTT.

The chain is built from TRBV2 and TRBJ1-3; no clear D gene. Germline CDR1 and CDR2: SNHLY and FYNNEI. Trimming took off 3 bases at V and 2 bases at J, with 11 bases between the two ends. The CDR3 totals 15 residues. The CDR3 here is CASSDPLRAGNTIYF. Written as DNA, the CDR3 is TGTGCCAGCAGTGATCCTCTCCGGGCTGGAAACACCATATATTTT.

This clone was seen at least ten times. CDR3 amino acids: CASKPGPYSSSPLHF. The CDR3 DNA reads TGTGCCAGCAAACCCGGTCCCTATTCTTCCTCACCCCTCCACTTT. The chain uses TRBV18 and TRBJ1-6; no clear D gene. Germline lookup yields CDR1 KGHSH and CDR2 LQKENI. The CDR3 is 15 residues long. Trimming cost V 8 bases and J 10 bases, with 21 bases left between them.

V is TRBV9 and J is TRBJ2-1, with a weak D call TRBD2 (5 bases). The V gene's germline CDR1 is SGDLS and CDR2 YYNGEE. This CDR3 spans 16 amino acids. V was pared by 0 bases and J by 6 bases, with 16 bases between. The CDR3 is CASSVEATRGSNEQFF. The DNA for the CDR3 is TGTGCCAGCAGCGTAGAGGCGACTCGAGGGAGCAATGAGCAGTTCTTC.

The chain is built from TRBV6-6 and TRBJ2-2, with a tentative D call TRBD2 (6 bases). CDR1 and CDR2 (germline): MNHNY, SVGAGI (reference sequence). Trimming cost V 8 bases and J 0 bases, with 16 bases left between them. This CDR3 spans 16 amino acids. CDR3 nucleotide sequence: TGTGCCAGCGGGAGGAAGGGTTCTCCGAACACCGGGGAGCTGTTTTTT. Translation: CASGRKGSPNTGELFF.

V is TRBV5-3 and J is TRBJ2-7; 9 bases map to TRBD2. TRBV5-3 is an ORF, with its function uncertain. Losses at the gene ends were 2 bases for V and 5 bases for J; bases not matched to a gene: 8. The CDR3 is made up of 15 amino acids. Written as DNA, the CDR3 is TGTGCCAGAAGCTTTGGAGGACTAGCGAACCACGAGCAGTACTTC. It encodes CARSFGGLANHEQYF.

The CDR3 nucleotides are TGTGCCAGCAGCCTACAGGGGGGAACAGATACGCAGTATTTT. This codes for CASSLQGGTDTQYF. The rearrangement uses TRBV7-9 and TRBJ2-3, with TRBD1 identical over 8 bases. This CDR3 region has 14 residues. Germline V gene lookup returns CDR1 SEHNR and CDR2 FQNEAQ (reference sequence). Trimming at V came to 5 bases and at J to 3 bases, leaving 4 bases not matched to a gene.

This chain joins TRBV20-1 and TRBJ2-3; the D gene is possibly TRBD1 (6 bases). V lost 3 bases to trimming and J lost 2 bases, with 15 bases between them. In germline, CDR1 is DFQATT, CDR2 SNEGSKA (reference sequence). The CDR3 has 15 amino acids. The CDR3 sequence: CSASETQGYTDTQYF. The CDR3 bases are TGCAGTGCTAGTGAAACACAGGGCTACACAGATACGCAGTATTTT.

The CDR3 spells CASSLISRGFGYEQYF. The CDR3 DNA reads TGTGCCAGCAGCTTGATTTCTAGGGGGTTCGGATACGAGCAGTACTTC. The chain uses TRBV5-6 and TRBJ2-7, with D possibly being TRBD1 (6 bases). Germline CDR1 reads SGHDT; CDR2 reads YYEEEE. Trimming cost V 1 base and J 4 bases, with 18 bases left between them. There are 16 residues in the CDR3. Combining the CDR3 with reference TRBV5-6 and TRBJ2-7 gives the whole variable domain DAGVTQSPTHLIKTRGQQVTLRCSPKSGHDTVSWYQQALGQGPQFIFQYYEEEERQRGNFPDRFSGHQFPNYSSELNVNALLLGDSALYLCASSLISRGFGYEQYFGPGTRLTVT.

J is TRBJ2-1 and V is TRBV4-3; D is uncertain. The CDR3 runs 13 residues. The V end was cut by 1 base, the J end by 8 bases, with 9 bases between. Germline CDR1 and CDR2: LGHNA and YSLEER. CDR3 sequence (DNA): TGCGCCAGCAGCCAAGTTCCTCGGGATGAGCAGTTCTTC. Amino acids: CASSQVPRDEQFF.

J is TRBJ2-2 and V is TRBV5-5, with a tentative D call TRBD2 (5 bases). Germline lookup yields CDR1 SGHKS and CDR2 YYEKEE (reference sequence). The CDR3 totals 15 residues. V lost 3 bases to trimming and J lost 3 bases, with 12 bases between them. The CDR3 sequence is CASSSRVTDTGELFF. The DNA for the CDR3 is TGTGCCAGCAGCTCGAGGGTAACGGACACCGGGGAGCTGTTTTTT.

This chain uses TRBV10-2 with TRBJ2-3, with D perhaps matching TRBD1 (5 bases). The CDR3 totals 15 residues. V was cut by 10 bases and J by 0 bases, with 17 bases left in between. Germline V lookup: CDR1 WSHSY, CDR2 SAAADI. The CDR3 DNA sequence: TGCGCCACCCTCCCCACAGGCGTTAGCACAGATACGCAGTATTTT. Translation gives CATLPTGVSTDTQYF.

The J gene is TRBJ1-5, the V gene TRBV3-1 (or the pseudogene TRBV3-2), with unresolved D. CDR3 length: 14 amino acids. Trimming took off 0 bases at V and 9 bases at J, with 12 bases between the two ends. CDR1 is LGHDT, CDR2 YNNKEL, per germline (reference sequence). This chain's CDR3 is CASSQDLVERPQHF. CDR3 sequence (DNA): TGTGCCAGCAGCCAAGACCTTGTTGAGCGGCCCCAGCATTTT.

V and J are TRBV5-1 and TRBJ2-1; the D gene is possibly TRBD1 (5 bases). Germline V gives CDR1 SGHRS, CDR2 YFSETQ. Trimming cost V 3 bases and J 6 bases, with 16 bases left between them. CDR3 size: 15 residues. The DNA of the CDR3 is TGCGCCAGCAGCTGGAACAGGCAACGTGGCAATGAGCAGTTCTTC. As protein: CASSWNRQRGNEQFF.

This chain connects TRBV18 to TRBJ1-1; D is unresolved. Germline V gene lookup returns CDR1 KGHSH and CDR2 LQKENI. V was clipped by 2 bases and J by 0 bases, with 4 bases between them. The CDR3 runs to 13 residues. The CDR3 region has the DNA TGTGCCAGCTCACCAGCGGTGAACACTGAAGCTTTCTTT. It translates to CASSPAVNTEAFF. Complete variable domain (other parts from reference TRBV18 and TRBJ1-1): NAGVMQNPRHLVRRRGQEARLRCSPMKGHSHVYWYRQLPEEGLKFMVYLQKENIIDESGMPKERFSAEFPKEGPSILRIQQVVRGDSAAYFCASSPAVNTEAFFGQGTRLTVV.

This chain joins TRBV6-2 or TRBV6-3 and TRBJ2-5, with 13 bases lining up with TRBD2. V dropped 2 bases and J dropped 3; count of bases not matched to a gene: 6. CDR1 is MNHEY and CDR2 is SVGEGT in the germline V gene. The CDR3 totals 17 residues. The CDR3 sequence is CASSYGGTSGAKETQYF. The DNA for the CDR3 is TGTGCCAGCAGTTACGGGGGGACTAGCGGGGCGAAAGAGACCCAGTACTTC.

This clone was seen a single time. The chain uses TRBV24-1 and TRBJ2-3; 7 bases map to TRBD1. CDR1 and CDR2 (germline): KGHDR, SFDVKD. Trimming cost V 6 bases and J 2 bases; bases outside gene matches: 1. The CDR3 is made up of 13 amino acids. CDR3: CATSTGVTDTQYF. CDR3 nucleotide sequence: TGTGCCACCAGTACAGGGGTCACAGATACGCAGTATTTT.

J is TRBJ2-5 and V is TRBV5-1; D perhaps matches TRBD1 (6 bases). V was pared by 5 bases and J by 3 bases, with 14 bases between. The CDR3 has 14 amino acids. Germline V CDR1 and CDR2: SGHRS, YFSETQ. The CDR3 bases are TGCGCCAGCAGACCAGGTGGGGGCGAAGAGACCCAGTACTTC. Translation: CASRPGGGEETQYF.

The V call is TRBV28, the J call TRBJ1-3, with D uncertain. Germline values: CDR1 MDHEN, CDR2 SYDVKM. The CDR3 is 15 amino acids. V shed 2 bases and J shed 0 bases, with 8 bases lying between them. The CDR3 reads CASSLDTISGNTIYF. CDR3 bases: TGTGCCAGCAGTTTAGACACCATCTCTGGAAACACCATATATTTT.

The chain recombines TRBV24-1 with TRBJ2-1, with D unresolved. This CDR3 is 12 amino acids long. Between the trimmed V and J ends, which lost 6 bases and 6 bases, there was a span of 8 bases. Germline CDR1 reads KGHDR; CDR2 reads SFDVKD. CDR3: CATSSEVNEQFF. CDR3 coding DNA: TGTGCCACCAGTTCAGAGGTCAATGAGCAGTTCTTC.

The chain combines TRBV30 with TRBJ2-7; a possible D gene is TRBD2 (6 bases). Germline CDR1 and CDR2: GTSNPN and SVGIG (reference sequence). The V and J ends lost 2 bases and 6 bases respectively, with 8 bases between them. This CDR3 spans 11 amino acids. CDR3 protein: CAWSPGVEQYF. DNA of the CDR3: TGTGCCTGGAGTCCGGGGGTCGAGCAGTACTTC.